The 22 T cell receptor beta chains presented below share a single source sample, sequenced in a study of CD8 T cells in ankylosing spondylitis. In TCRdb, the 5' RACE reads were re-called with MiXCR into one record per CDR3 protein. The table records 700,000 to 850,000 distinct CDR3 sequences, about 10% of them present only once. Overall study results and limits: Roughly eight highly homologous variants made up a TCR beta motif that seemed to typify ankylosing spondylitis blood.

These TCRs are of unknown antigen specificity. The material sequenced was blood, either unsorted or a sorted T cell fraction (not recorded which). Receptor source: a male donor with ankylosing spondylitis.

The rearrangement joins TRBV7-2 to TRBJ2-7, with 8 positions matching TRBD2. The CDR3 loop spans 14 amino acids. Germline values: CDR1 SGHTA, CDR2 FQGNSA. J lost 4 bases, V lost 2 bases, and 4 bases had no gene match. The CDR3 loop is CASSLLREGYEQYF. The CDR3 DNA follows: TGTGCCAGCAGCTTATTACGGGAGGGTTACGAGCAGTACTTC.

Note on this clonotype: The germline gene is not matched at one end of the junction; a read error may be the cause. This rearrangement joins TRBV11-1 to TRBJ2-7, with no clear D. The CDR3 covers 14 residues. Per germline, CDR1 SGHAT and CDR2 FQDESV (reference sequence). Here the CDR3 reads CASSLASSSYKQYF. The CDR3 DNA reads TGTGCCAGCAGCTTAGCTTCTAGTAGCTACAAGCAGTACTTC.

This chain connects TRBV7-2 to TRBJ1-5; maybe TRBD1 (6 bases). Trimming took 3 bases from V and 5 from J, leaving 20 bases between them. Germline V gene sequence: CDR1 SGHTA, CDR2 FQGNSA. The CDR3 extends over 17 amino acids. The CDR3 region is CASSFSSWGRVDQPQHF. The DNA for the CDR3 is TGTGCCAGCAGCTTTAGTTCTTGGGGGCGAGTCGATCAGCCCCAGCATTTT. The full variable domain, its missing parts supplied by reference TRBV7-2 and TRBJ1-5, is GAGVSQSPSNKVTEKGKDVELRCDPISGHTALYWYRQSLGQGLEFLIYFQGNSAPDKSGLPSDRFSAERTGGSVSTLTIQRTQQEDSAVYLCASSFSSWGRVDQPQHFGDGTRLSIL.

This clonotype was observed a few times. The chain is built from TRBV12-3 or TRBV12-4 and TRBJ2-7; D might be TRBD1 or TRBD2, each matching 5 bases. This CDR3 region has 17 residues. The ends were cut back, 7 bases at V and 7 bases at J, with 29 bases in the middle. The CDR3 sequence is CASTIGSRRDHVGEQYF. The CDR3 DNA reads as TGTGCCAGCACCATTGGGTCTCGCAGGGACCATGTTGGGGAGCAGTACTTC.

This clonotype turned up a few times. The CDR3 here is CASSEAGRGVFYEQYF. The CDR3 DNA sequence: TGTGCCAGCAGTGAAGCCGGCAGGGGAGTATTCTACGAGCAGTACTTC. J is TRBJ2-7 and V is TRBV6-1; possibly TRBD1 for D (6 bases). The CDR3 contains 16 residues. V lost 0 bases and J 3 bases, leaving 15 bases between the germline ends. The germline V gene encodes CDR1 MNHNS and CDR2 SASEGT.

This clonotype was counted many times. This sequence joins TRBV7-9 and TRBJ1-1; D gene ambiguous. The germline V and J ends were trimmed by 5 bases and 7 bases, with 8 bases remaining between them. Looked up from germline, CDR1 is SEHNR and CDR2 is FQNEAQ (reference sequence). The CDR3 is made up of 11 amino acids. The CDR3 spells CASSRLFEAFF. In DNA, the CDR3 is TGTGCCAGCAGCCGGCTATTTGAAGCTTTCTTT.

A few counts support this clonotype. The chain uses TRBV11-1 and TRBJ1-1, with D hard to call. CDR3 size: 13 residues. V gave up 2 bases and J gave up 6 bases, with 10 bases separating them. Germline loops: CDR1 SGHAT, CDR2 FQDESV (reference sequence). The CDR3 here is CASSLIGGAEAFF. CDR3 nucleotides: TGTGCCAGCAGCTTAATAGGCGGGGCTGAAGCTTTCTTT. Combining the CDR3 with reference TRBV11-1 and TRBJ1-1 gives the whole variable domain EAEVAQSPRYKITEKSQAVAFWCDPISGHATLYWYRQILGQGPELLVQFQDESVVDDSQLPKDRFSAERLKGVDSTLKIQPAELGDSAMYLCASSLIGGAEAFFGQGTRLTVV.

This clonotype has just a few counts. The rearrangement links TRBV21-1 to TRBJ2-1; the table's D call, TRBD1, was not checked against the DNA. TRBV21-1 is a recognized pseudogene. This CDR3 contains 14 residues. The DNA for the CDR3 is TGTGCCAGCTGCCGGGACAGGAGAAGGAATGAGCAGTTCTTC. Translation: CASCRDRRRNEQFF.

V and J are TRBV5-5 and TRBJ1-4; tentative D call: TRBD1 (6 bases). The CDR3 has 15 amino acids. Germline V lookup: CDR1 SGHKS, CDR2 YYEKEE (reference sequence). The V gene lost 5 bases and the J gene lost 7 bases, with 18 bases spanning the gap. The DNA for the CDR3 is TGTGCCAGCAGTCCAAAGTACGGACAGAGTGAAAAACTGTTTTTT. This sequence encodes CASSPKYGQSEKLFF.

A few counts support this clonotype. CDR3 loop: CSKPKRGGSDTQYF. CDR3 bases: TGCAGCAAACCAAAGCGGGGGGGTTCAGATACGCAGTATTTT. V usage is TRBV20-1 and J usage is TRBJ2-3; 10 bases are a match to TRBD2. CDR1 and CDR2 from the germline V gene are DFQATT and SNEGSKA (reference sequence). The CDR3 is 14 amino acids.

The chain couples TRBV24-1 to TRBJ2-2; D not certain. Trimming pared 9 bases from V and 4 bases from J, leaving 11 bases between. The CDR3 is 13 amino acids. The germline V gene has CDR1 KGHDR and CDR2 SFDVKD. CDR3: CATLPGGTGELFF. CDR3 DNA: TGTGCCACCCTCCCCGGTGGCACCGGGGAGCTGTTTTTT.

This clonotype was observed at least ten times. In nucleotides, the CDR3 is TGCAGTGCTATACCAGTGAACACTGAAGCTTTCTTT. This codes for CSAIPVNTEAFF. The chain couples TRBV20-1 to TRBJ1-1; D call uncertain. Deletions cut 4 bases from V and 0 bases from J, with 6 bases between. CDR1 is DFQATT and CDR2 is SNEGSKA in the germline V gene (reference sequence). The CDR3 contains 12 residues.

The chain is built from TRBV5-4 and TRBJ2-7; D is tentatively TRBD1 or TRBD2 (6 bases each). The CDR3 has 14 amino acids. Trimming took off 4 bases at V and 3 bases at J, with 14 bases between the two ends. From germline, CDR1 is SGHNT and CDR2 YYREEE (reference sequence). In DNA, the CDR3 is TGTGCCAGCAGCAAGGGGGGCCTCCTCTACGAGCAGTACTTC. Translation: CASSKGGLLYEQYF.

J is TRBJ2-2 and V is TRBV4-3; 8 bases are shared with TRBD1. The germline gives CDR1 LGHNA, CDR2 YSLEER. V was pared by 1 base and J by 3 bases, with 7 bases of the junction left unmatched. The CDR3 covers 17 residues. DNA of the CDR3: TGCGCCAGCAGCCAAGCCCCCAGGGGGCTGTACACCGGGGAGCTGTTTTTT. As protein: CASSQAPRGLYTGELFF.

This clonotype was counted between two and nine times. The gene calls are TRBV5-6 and TRBJ1-1; D remains ambiguous. The CDR3 has 12 amino acids. Germline V lookup: CDR1 SGHDT, CDR2 YYEEEE. Trimming removed 5 bases from V and 6 bases from J, with 11 bases in between. CDR3 nucleotides: TGTGCCAGCAGATTCGGCCTCGCTGAAGCTTTCTTT. Translation: CASRFGLAEAFF.

The chain recombines TRBV28 with TRBJ2-7; possibly TRBD2 for D (7 bases). CDR3 length equals 14 residues. Looked up from germline, CDR1 is MDHEN and CDR2 is SYDVKM. The V gene lost 10 bases and the J gene lost 4 bases, with 20 bases spanning the gap. The CDR3 loop is CATGRGPMLYEQYF. The DNA for the CDR3 is TGTGCCACCGGGCGGGGGCCGATGCTTTACGAGCAGTACTTC.

The rearrangement joins TRBV5-1 to TRBJ2-6; no reliable D call. V lost 1 base and J 6 bases, leaving 2 bases between the germline ends. CDR1 SGHRS and CDR2 YFSETQ come from the germline V gene. CDR3 length equals 12 residues. The CDR3 reads CASSLQANVLTF. In DNA form, the CDR3 reads TGCGCCAGCAGCTTGCAGGCCAACGTCCTGACTTTC.

This clonotype was seen a handful of times. This sequence joins TRBV12-5 and TRBJ2-2; unclear D gene. Per the germline V gene, CDR1 is LGHNT and CDR2 is FRNRAP. This CDR3 has 12 amino acids. V was clipped by 6 bases and J by 3 bases, with 5 bases between them. The CDR3 sequence: CASGLDTGELFF. For the CDR3, the DNA is TGTGCTAGTGGCCTCGACACCGGGGAGCTGTTTTTT.

The V call is TRBV25-1, the J call TRBJ2-1, with a weak D call TRBD1 (6 bases). The CDR3 totals 11 residues. V gave up 8 bases and J gave up 12 bases, with 14 bases separating them. Germline V gene sequence: CDR1 MGHDK, CDR2 SYGVNS. CDR3 bases: TGTGCCAGCCATGAAGGGGGTTGGCAGTTCTTC. Translating it yields CASHEGGWQFF.

The CDR3 spells CASSPQTGTGELFF. CDR3 bases: TGTGCCAGCTCACCACAGACAGGCACCGGGGAGCTGTTTTTT. V is TRBV18 and J is TRBJ2-2, with a possible D match to TRBD1 (6 bases). The V and J ends lost 1 base and 4 bases respectively, with 7 bases between them. This CDR3 region has 14 residues. Germline V gene lookup returns CDR1 KGHSH and CDR2 LQKENI.

The genes are TRBV20-1 and TRBJ1-5; no definite D call. The CDR3 runs 12 residues. Trimming took off 4 bases at V and 6 bases at J, with 10 bases between the two ends. CDR1 and CDR2 (germline): DFQATT, SNEGSKA (reference sequence). CDR3 nucleotides: TGCAGTGCTACTCATTCTAGTCAGCCCCAGCATTTT. Translation: CSATHSSQPQHF.

The V call is TRBV6-2 or TRBV6-3, the J call TRBJ2-7, with 9 positions matching TRBD1. Germline-derived CDR1 and CDR2 are MNHEY and SVGEGT. The CDR3 totals 18 residues. After removal of 6 bases from V and 4 bases from J, the junction contained 19 bases not matched to a gene. The CDR3 protein is CASRKWTVRGQGLYEQYF. Written as DNA, the CDR3 is TGTGCCAGCAGAAAATGGACTGTTCGGGGACAGGGCTTATACGAGCAGTACTTC.